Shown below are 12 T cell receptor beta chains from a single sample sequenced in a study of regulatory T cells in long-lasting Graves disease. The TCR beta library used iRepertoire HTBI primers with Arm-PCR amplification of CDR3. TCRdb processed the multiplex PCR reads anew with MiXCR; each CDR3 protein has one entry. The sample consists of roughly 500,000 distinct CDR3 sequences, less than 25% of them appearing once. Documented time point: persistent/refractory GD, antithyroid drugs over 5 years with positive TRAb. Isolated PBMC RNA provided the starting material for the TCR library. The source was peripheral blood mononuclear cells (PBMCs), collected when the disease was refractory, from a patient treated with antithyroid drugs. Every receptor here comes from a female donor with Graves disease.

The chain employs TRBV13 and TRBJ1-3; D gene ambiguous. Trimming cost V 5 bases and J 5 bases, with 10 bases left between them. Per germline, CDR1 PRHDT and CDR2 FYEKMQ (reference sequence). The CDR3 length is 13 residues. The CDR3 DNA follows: TGTGCCAGCAGCCCGTCATCGCGAAACACCATATATTTT. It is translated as CASSPSSRNTIYF.

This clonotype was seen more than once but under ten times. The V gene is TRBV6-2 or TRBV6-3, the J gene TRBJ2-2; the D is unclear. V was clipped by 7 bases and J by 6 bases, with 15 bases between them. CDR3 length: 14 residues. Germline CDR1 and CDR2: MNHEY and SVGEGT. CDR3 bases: TGTGCCAGCACCCCTTTTGTTGGGGCCGGGGAGCTGTTTTTT. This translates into CASTPFVGAGELFF.

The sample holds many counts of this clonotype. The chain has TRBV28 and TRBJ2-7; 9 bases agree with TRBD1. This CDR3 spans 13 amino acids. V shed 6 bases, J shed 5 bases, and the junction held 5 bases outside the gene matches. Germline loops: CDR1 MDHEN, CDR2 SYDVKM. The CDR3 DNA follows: TGTGCCAGCAGGGGACAGGGCAGGAACGAGCAGTACTTC. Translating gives CASRGQGRNEQYF.

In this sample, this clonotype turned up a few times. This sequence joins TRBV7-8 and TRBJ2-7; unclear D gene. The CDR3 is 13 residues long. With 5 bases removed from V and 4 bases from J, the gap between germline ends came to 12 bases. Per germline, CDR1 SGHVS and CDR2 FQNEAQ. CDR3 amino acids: CASSLGPPYEQYF. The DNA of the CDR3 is TGTGCCAGCAGCCTAGGGCCCCCATACGAGCAGTACTTC.

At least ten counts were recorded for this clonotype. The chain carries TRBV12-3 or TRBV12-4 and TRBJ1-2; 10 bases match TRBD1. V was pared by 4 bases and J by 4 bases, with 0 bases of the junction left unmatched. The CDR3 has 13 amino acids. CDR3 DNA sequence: TGTGCCAGCAGTTGGGACAGGGGCTATGGCTACACCTTC. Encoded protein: CASSWDRGYGYTF.

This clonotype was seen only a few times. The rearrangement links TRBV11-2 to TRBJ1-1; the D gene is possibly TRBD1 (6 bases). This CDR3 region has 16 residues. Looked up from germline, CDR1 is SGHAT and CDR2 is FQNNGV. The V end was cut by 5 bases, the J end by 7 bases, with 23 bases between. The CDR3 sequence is CASSVVTGTPKDEAFF. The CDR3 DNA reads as TGTGCCAGCAGCGTCGTGACGGGGACACCGAAAGATGAAGCTTTCTTT.

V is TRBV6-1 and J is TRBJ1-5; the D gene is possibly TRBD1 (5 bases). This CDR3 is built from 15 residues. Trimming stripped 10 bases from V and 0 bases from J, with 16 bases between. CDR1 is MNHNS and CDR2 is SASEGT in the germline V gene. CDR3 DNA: TGTGCCACCCTTAAAAGGACAAATAGCAATCAGCCCCAGCATTTT. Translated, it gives CATLKRTNSNQPQHF.

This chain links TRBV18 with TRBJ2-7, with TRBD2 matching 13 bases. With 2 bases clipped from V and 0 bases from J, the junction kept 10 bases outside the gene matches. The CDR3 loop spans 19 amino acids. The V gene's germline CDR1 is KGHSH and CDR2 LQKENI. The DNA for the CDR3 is TGTGCCAGCTCACCATCCATGACTAGCGGGAGGACCTCCTCCTACGAGCAGTACTTC. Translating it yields CASSPSMTSGRTSSYEQYF.

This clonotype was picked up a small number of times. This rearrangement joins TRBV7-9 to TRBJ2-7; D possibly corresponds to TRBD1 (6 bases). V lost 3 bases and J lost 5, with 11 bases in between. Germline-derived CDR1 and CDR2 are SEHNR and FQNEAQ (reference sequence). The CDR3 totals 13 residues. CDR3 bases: TGTGCCAGCAGCTTCCGGACAGCCCACGAGCAGTACTTC. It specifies CASSFRTAHEQYF.

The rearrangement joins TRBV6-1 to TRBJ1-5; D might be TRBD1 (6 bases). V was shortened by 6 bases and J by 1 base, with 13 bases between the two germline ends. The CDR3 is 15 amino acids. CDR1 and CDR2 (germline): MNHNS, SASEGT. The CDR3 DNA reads TGTGCCAGCAGCCCCGTCACAGGGAGCAATCAGCCCCAGCATTTT. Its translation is CASSPVTGSNQPQHF.

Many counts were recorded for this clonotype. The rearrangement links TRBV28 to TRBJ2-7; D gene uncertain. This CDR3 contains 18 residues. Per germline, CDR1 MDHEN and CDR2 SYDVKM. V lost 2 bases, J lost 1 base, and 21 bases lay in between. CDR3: CASSLEIEAAADSYEQYF. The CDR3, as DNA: TGTGCCAGCAGTTTAGAGATCGAGGCGGCGGCGGATTCCTACGAGCAGTACTTC.

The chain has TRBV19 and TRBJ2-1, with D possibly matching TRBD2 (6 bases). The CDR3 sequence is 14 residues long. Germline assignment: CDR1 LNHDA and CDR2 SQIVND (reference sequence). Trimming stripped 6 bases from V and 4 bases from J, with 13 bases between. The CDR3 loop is CASSLASTYNEQFF. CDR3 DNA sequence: TGTGCCAGTAGCCTAGCGTCCACTTACAATGAGCAGTTCTTC.